One sample yielded the 25 T cell receptor beta chains listed below, sequenced in a study of technical replicates of blood from a few donors. TCRdb keeps only in-frame clones here, not all; method: immunoSEQ multiplex PCR. The table lists 75,000 to 95,000 clones, 90% to 97% of them singletons. Input material: T cells isolated from PBMCs. All receptors come from a human donor in good health.

V and J are TRBV29-1 and TRBJ2-5; TRBD1 might be the D (5 bases). Trimming stripped 8 bases from V and 3 bases from J, with 22 bases between. The germline gives CDR1 SQVTM, CDR2 ANQGSEA. CDR3 length: 15 amino acids. The CDR3 DNA follows: TGCAGCTCCACGACCAGGGAAAATCCCGAAGAGACCCAGTACTTC. Amino acids: CSSTTRENPEETQYF.

The V and J genes are TRBV7-9 and TRBJ2-5; a possible D gene is TRBD2 (5 bases). CDR1 is SEHNR, CDR2 FQNEAQ, per germline (reference sequence). Trimming shortened V by 0 bases and J by 7 bases, and 18 bases separated the two germline ends. The CDR3 consists of 16 residues. CDR3 sequence reads: CASSLARAGNRGTQYF. The CDR3 DNA sequence: TGTGCCAGCAGCTTAGCGCGGGCCGGGAATAGAGGGACCCAGTACTTC.

V usage is TRBV19 and J usage is TRBJ2-7; TRBD2 agrees at 7 bases. Trimming cost V 6 bases and J 3 bases; bases outside gene matches: 5. Per the germline V gene, CDR1 is LNHDA and CDR2 is SQIVND (reference sequence). The CDR3 is 13 residues long. Here the CDR3 reads CASSPGGGYEQYF. The DNA of the CDR3 is TGTGCCAGTAGCCCTGGGGGGGGCTACGAGCAGTACTTC.

The rearrangement uses TRBV9 and TRBJ2-7; D perhaps matches TRBD2 (5 bases). CDR3 length: 14 residues. Germline-derived CDR1 and CDR2 are SGDLS and YYNGEE. Trimming took 0 bases from V and 4 from J, leaving 11 bases between them. The CDR3 bases are TGTGCCAGCAGCGTAGGTGGGGAGATATACGAGCAGTACTTC. Translating it yields CASSVGGEIYEQYF.

V is TRBV19 and J is TRBJ2-3; D gene unclear. Trimming left V 3 bases short and J 2 bases short, with 12 bases between. The CDR3 length is 15 residues. The germline gives CDR1 LNHDA, CDR2 SQIVND (reference sequence). This CDR3 reads CASSMGRSTTDTQYF. The CDR3 DNA follows: TGTGCCAGTAGTATGGGCAGAAGTACCACAGATACGCAGTATTTT.

This clone was detected once. The chain employs TRBV2 and TRBJ2-1; 9 bases agree with TRBD2. Losses at the gene ends were 1 base for V and 9 bases for J; bases not matched to a gene: 4. Per germline, CDR1 SNHLY and CDR2 FYNNEI. CDR3 length: 14 amino acids. The CDR3: CASSEVGTSSEQFF. In nucleotides, the CDR3 is TGTGCCAGCAGTGAAGTTGGGACTAGCAGTGAGCAGTTCTTC.

This sequence joins TRBV27 and TRBJ2-3; the match to TRBD2 covers 14 bases. The CDR3 length is 18 residues. The V segment lost 4 bases and the J segment 3 bases; nucleotides outside the gene matches: 9. Germline CDR1 and CDR2: MNHEY and SMNVEV (reference sequence). DNA for the CDR3: TGTGCCAGCAGTTCCCTCAATCGACTAGCGGGAGGGACAGATACGCAGTATTTT. Translating it yields CASSSLNRLAGGTDTQYF.

The genes are TRBV28 and TRBJ2-1; D not resolved. Germline V gives CDR1 MDHEN, CDR2 SYDVKM. Trimming took off 7 bases at V and 3 bases at J, with 16 bases between the two ends. This CDR3 is built from 15 residues. The CDR3 DNA is TGTGCCAGCACCCCTGCGCGTTCCAACTACAATGAGCAGTTCTTC. Translating gives CASTPARSNYNEQFF. The full variable domain, with the rest looked up from reference TRBV28 and TRBJ2-1, is DVKVTQSSRYLVKRTGEKVFLECVQDMDHENMFWYRQDPGLGLRLIYFSYDVKMKEKGDIPEGYSVSREKKERFSLILESASTNQTSMYLCASTPARSNYNEQFFGPGTRLTVL.

The chain combines TRBV7-9 with TRBJ1-3; D is unclear. Germline V gene lookup returns CDR1 SEHNR and CDR2 FQNEAQ (reference sequence). The V and J ends lost 0 bases and 0 bases respectively, with 12 bases between them. This CDR3 is 17 amino acids long. The CDR3 here is CASSLARAALSGNTIYF. DNA of the CDR3: TGTGCCAGCAGCTTAGCGAGGGCCGCCCTCTCTGGAAACACCATATATTTT.

The chain uses TRBV11-3 and TRBJ1-2, with D possibly TRBD1 on 5 matching bases. The CDR3 covers 13 residues. Germline V gene sequence: CDR1 SGHNT, CDR2 YENEEA. Trimming took off 2 bases at V and 8 bases at J, with 12 bases between the two ends. CDR3 bases: TGTGCCAGCAGCTTACTACAGGTCACGGGCTACACCTTC. Its protein product is CASSLLQVTGYTF.

The chain recombines TRBV5-4 with TRBJ2-7; 11 bases map to TRBD1. Per the germline V gene, CDR1 is SGHNT and CDR2 is YYREEE (reference sequence). The CDR3 has 16 residues. The V gene end was trimmed by 4 bases and the J gene end by 7 bases; junction bases not matched to a gene: 13. CDR3 in amino acids: CASSQGRDRGTREQYF. As DNA, the CDR3 is TGTGCCAGCAGCCAGGGAAGGGACAGGGGGACGAGGGAGCAGTACTTC.

The genes are TRBV10-1 and TRBJ2-1; 8 bases agree with TRBD2. Germline CDR1 and CDR2: WNHNN and SYGVQD (reference sequence). V lost 0 bases, J lost 5 bases, and 9 bases stayed unmatched. This CDR3 is built from 17 residues. The CDR3 here is CASSESLAGKVDNEQFF. In nucleotides, the CDR3 is TGCGCCAGCAGTGAGTCTTTAGCGGGAAAGGTGGACAATGAGCAGTTCTTC.

J is TRBJ1-4 and V is TRBV19; no reliable D call. The CDR3 loop spans 14 amino acids. CDR1 LNHDA and CDR2 SQIVND come from the germline V gene (reference sequence). Between the trimmed V and J ends, which lost 5 bases and 8 bases, there was a span of 15 bases. The CDR3, as DNA: TGTGCCAGTAGTGCCGGACTCGGCCTGGAAAAACTGTTTTTT. Amino acids: CASSAGLGLEKLFF.

The DNA of the CDR3 is TGTGCCATCAGAGACAGCCTTGAAGCTTTCTTT. Translating gives CAIRDSLEAFF. V is TRBV10-3 and J is TRBJ1-1; the D gene is possibly TRBD1 (5 bases). The CDR3 has 11 residues. V shed 6 bases and J shed 7 bases, with 9 bases lying between them. The germline V gene has CDR1 ENHRY and CDR2 SYGVKD.

This clone has only one observation. The genes are TRBV29-1 and TRBJ1-2; D gene unclear. Germline CDR1 is SQVTM and CDR2 is ANQGSEA. With 3 bases removed from V and 3 bases from J, the gap between germline ends came to 5 bases. CDR3 length: 11 amino acids. The CDR3 DNA reads as TGCAGCGTTGATTCGGACTATGGCTACACCTTC. Protein sequence: CSVDSDYGYTF.

The genes are TRBV5-6 and TRBJ2-7; maybe TRBD1 (5 bases). Trimming left V 4 bases short and J 2 bases short, with 10 bases between. The CDR3 consists of 13 residues. In germline, CDR1 is SGHDT, CDR2 YYEEEE. CDR3 region: CASSGAVPYEQYF. CDR3 coding DNA: TGTGCCAGCAGCGGGGCAGTTCCCTACGAGCAGTACTTC. Full variable domain (outside the CDR3, taken from reference TRBV5-6 and TRBJ2-7): DAGVTQSPTHLIKTRGQQVTLRCSPKSGHDTVSWYQQALGQGPQFIFQYYEEEERQRGNFPDRFSGHQFPNYSSELNVNALLLGDSALYLCASSGAVPYEQYFGPGTRLTVT.

The chain carries TRBV21-1 and TRBJ1-1; the table calls TRBD1, which could not be checked here. TRBV21-1 is shown as a pseudogene. The CDR3 totals 18 residues. This CDR3 is CASSSLHPGQVKYTEAFF. CDR3 nucleotide sequence: TGTGCCAGCTCGTCCCTCCACCCGGGACAGGTCAAGTACACTGAAGCTTTCTTT.

The V gene is TRBV5-1, the J gene TRBJ2-1; D gene uncertain. The ends were cut back, 5 bases at V and 0 bases at J, with 12 bases in the middle. In germline, CDR1 is SGHRS, CDR2 YFSETQ. The CDR3 spans 15 residues. The CDR3 sequence: CASSYRVSSYNEQFF. CDR3 bases: TGCGCCAGCAGTTATCGGGTAAGCTCCTACAATGAGCAGTTCTTC.

V usage is TRBV5-1 and J usage is TRBJ2-1, with 11 bases lining up with TRBD2. V was clipped by 0 bases and J by 0 bases; unmatched bases: 5. Germline-derived CDR1 and CDR2 are SGHRS and YFSETQ. CDR3 length: 18 residues. The CDR3 protein is CASSLELAGGSSYNEQFF. Here the CDR3 DNA reads TGCGCCAGCAGCTTGGAGCTAGCGGGAGGAAGCTCCTACAATGAGCAGTTCTTC.

The chain combines TRBV5-1 with TRBJ2-7; tentatively, D is TRBD1 (5 bases). V lost 5 bases and J 0 bases, leaving 9 bases between the germline ends. This CDR3 is built from 13 residues. The germline CDR1 and CDR2 sequences are SGHRS and YFSETQ. The CDR3 region is CASSGQGSYEQYF. CDR3 nucleotide sequence: TGCGCCAGCAGTGGGCAGGGCTCCTACGAGCAGTACTTC.

The chain combines TRBV28 with TRBJ1-1; TRBD1 matches 10 bases. Per the germline V gene, CDR1 is MDHEN and CDR2 is SYDVKM. This CDR3 comprises 12 residues. V lost 4 bases, J lost 7 bases, and 0 bases stayed unmatched. CDR3 bases: TGTGCCAGCAGTTGGGACAGGGGTGAAGCTTTCTTT. It specifies CASSWDRGEAFF.

This sequence joins TRBV6-5 and TRBJ1-2; D is unclear. Deletions cut 6 bases from V and 7 bases from J, with 12 bases between. CDR1 MNHEY and CDR2 SVGAGI come from the germline V gene. The CDR3 runs 12 residues. The CDR3 bases are TGTGCCAGCAGGGCAGAAGAGGTTGGCTACACCTTC. It encodes CASRAEEVGYTF.

This clone appeared a few times. The rearrangement uses TRBV9 and TRBJ1-1; no definite D call. Looked up from germline, CDR1 is SGDLS and CDR2 is YYNGEE. Trimming shortened V by 4 bases and J by 1 base, and 11 bases separated the two germline ends. This CDR3 region has 14 residues. CDR3 in DNA: TGTGCCAGCAGCCCGGGGAGACCGAACACTGAAGCTTTCTTT. The encoded protein is CASSPGRPNTEAFF.

The CDR3 sequence is CASSVNSFLTDTQYF. For the CDR3, the DNA is TGTGCCAGCAGCGTAAACAGTTTCCTCACAGATACGCAGTATTTT. The chain joins TRBV9 to TRBJ2-3, with no clear D. Per germline, CDR1 SGDLS and CDR2 YYNGEE. This CDR3 contains 15 residues. Trimming took off 1 base at V and 2 bases at J, with 11 bases between the two ends.

The J gene is TRBJ2-7, the V gene TRBV10-3, with a possible D match to TRBD1 (5 bases). The CDR3 length is 15 residues. V lost 3 bases to trimming and J lost 4 bases, with 16 bases between them. CDR1 is ENHRY and CDR2 is SYGVKD in the germline V gene. This CDR3 reads CAISDFDSQLYEQYF. CDR3 DNA: TGTGCCATCAGTGACTTCGACAGCCAACTGTACGAGCAGTACTTC.